Each of the 15 T cell receptor beta chains below was sequenced from the same sample in a study of monozygotic twins with inflammatory bowel disease. From the 5' RACE reads, TCRdb lists one entry per CDR3 protein and no DNA. The sample data list fewer than 450,000 distinct CDR3 sequences. The sequenced sample consisted of blood. The receptors were sampled from a human donor with ulcerative colitis or Crohn's disease, or a healthy co-twin of an affected twin (not recorded which).

The chain links TRBV7-2 to TRBJ1-1. CDR3 length equals 14 residues. CDR1 is SGHTA, CDR2 FQGNSA, per germline. CDR3 in amino acids: CASSSRLVNTEAFF.

The CDR3 loop reads CATTDGNEQYF. The gene calls are TRBV27 and TRBJ2-7; absent DNA, TCRdb's TRBD1 call cannot be checked. This CDR3 is 11 amino acids long. CDR1 is MNHEY, CDR2 SMNVEV, per germline (reference sequence).

V and J are TRBV5-1 and TRBJ2-1; TCRdb's assignment of TRBD2 cannot be checked, as there is no DNA. Germline V gene sequence: CDR1 SGHRS, CDR2 YFSETQ. CDR3 length: 17 amino acids. CDR3: CASSLSSGGGIYNEQFF.

This CDR3 reads CASSQVAGGTQETQYF. J is TRBJ2-5 and V is TRBV4-3; TCRdb gives TRBD1 as the D gene, but with no DNA this cannot be confirmed. Germline assignment: CDR1 LGHNA and CDR2 YSLEER. The CDR3 has 16 residues.

CDR3 protein: CATSDIKRGGLYEQYF. The rearrangement links TRBV24-1 to TRBJ2-7; as DNA is missing, the TRBD2 call by TCRdb cannot be tested. The germline V gene encodes CDR1 KGHDR and CDR2 SFDVKD. The CDR3 has 16 amino acids.

V and J are TRBV28 and TRBJ1-5. The CDR3 spans 12 residues. CDR1 and CDR2 from the germline V gene are MDHEN and SYDVKM. CDR3 sequence reads: CASCRRNQPQHF. The full variable domain, in which reference TRBV28 and TRBJ1-5 provide the parts outside the CDR3, is DVKVTQSSRYLVKRTGEKVFLECVQDMDHENMFWYRQDPGLGLRLIYFSYDVKMKEKGDIPEGYSVSREKKERFSLILESASTNQTSMYLCASCRRNQPQHFGDGTRLSIL.

The chain couples TRBV20-1 to TRBJ2-3; TCRdb lists TRBD1, though no DNA is available to test this call. Germline CDR1 and CDR2: DFQATT and SNEGSKA (reference sequence). This CDR3 comprises 14 residues. The chain's CDR3 is CSVGIRGNTDTQYF.

The chain couples TRBV28 to TRBJ2-1; lacking DNA, the TRBD1 call made by TCRdb goes unchecked. CDR3 length equals 14 residues. Germline lookup yields CDR1 MDHEN and CDR2 SYDVKM. Here the CDR3 reads CASKDRDRYNEQFF. The variable domain in full, with the rest retrieved from reference TRBV28 and TRBJ2-1, is DVKVTQSSRYLVKRTGEKVFLECVQDMDHENMFWYRQDPGLGLRLIYFSYDVKMKEKGDIPEGYSVSREKKERFSLILESASTNQTSMYLCASKDRDRYNEQFFGPGTRLTVL.

The chain joins TRBV12-3 or TRBV12-4 to TRBJ1-5; as DNA is missing, the TRBD1 call by TCRdb cannot be tested. The CDR3 is 14 amino acids. The CDR3 sequence: CASSRTGGGQPQHF.

V gene TRBV11-1 combines with J gene TRBJ2-6; TCRdb indicates TRBD1, and absent DNA this call remains unverified. CDR1 and CDR2 (germline): SGHAT, FQDESV (reference sequence). The CDR3 is 18 amino acids. The CDR3 protein is CASSYRTGGATGANVLTF.

The V call is TRBV28, the J call TRBJ2-4; the D call from TCRdb, TRBD2, cannot be confirmed without DNA. This CDR3 region has 15 residues. CDR1 is MDHEN and CDR2 is SYDVKM in the germline V gene. CDR3 sequence: CASSLVRSARDIQYF.

The chain is built from TRBV12-3 or TRBV12-4 and TRBJ2-7; TCRdb's D gene call, TRBD2, goes unchecked for lack of DNA. This CDR3 contains 15 residues. CDR3 region: CASSPGGSSSYEQYF.

This chain uses TRBV20-1 with TRBJ1-3. CDR3 size: 12 residues. CDR1 is DFQATT and CDR2 is SNEGSKA in the germline V gene (reference sequence). CDR3 residues: CSAGLSGNTIYF.

J is TRBJ1-1 and V is TRBV6-6; TCRdb reports TRBD1, a call that lacks DNA to check it against. CDR1 is MNHNY, CDR2 SVGAGI, per germline (reference sequence). This CDR3 is built from 14 residues. The CDR3 is CASRWTGGNTEAFF.

The chain uses TRBV4-3 and TRBJ1-5; TCRdb outputs TRBD1, but without DNA this stays unchecked. Germline V CDR1 and CDR2: LGHNA, YSLEER. CDR3 size: 18 residues. The CDR3 sequence is CASSQEIGGVGSNQPQHF.